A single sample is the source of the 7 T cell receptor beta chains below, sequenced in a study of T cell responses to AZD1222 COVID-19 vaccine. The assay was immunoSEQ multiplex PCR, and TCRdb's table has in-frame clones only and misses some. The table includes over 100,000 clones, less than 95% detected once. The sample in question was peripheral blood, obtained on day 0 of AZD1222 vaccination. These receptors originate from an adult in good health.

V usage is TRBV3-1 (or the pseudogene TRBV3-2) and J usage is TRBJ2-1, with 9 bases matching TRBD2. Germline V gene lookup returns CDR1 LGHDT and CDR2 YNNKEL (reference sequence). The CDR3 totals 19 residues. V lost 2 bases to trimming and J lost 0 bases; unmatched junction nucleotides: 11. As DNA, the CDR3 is TGTGCCAGCAGCCAACTACTAGCGGGTTCTCGGGGCTCCTACAATGAGCAGTTCTTC. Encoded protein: CASSQLLAGSRGSYNEQFF.

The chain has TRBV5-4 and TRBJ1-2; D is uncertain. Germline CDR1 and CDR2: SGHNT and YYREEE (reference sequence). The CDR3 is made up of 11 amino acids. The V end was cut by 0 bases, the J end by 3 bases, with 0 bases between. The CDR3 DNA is TGTGCCAGCAGCTTGGACTATGGCTACACCTTC. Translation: CASSLDYGYTF.

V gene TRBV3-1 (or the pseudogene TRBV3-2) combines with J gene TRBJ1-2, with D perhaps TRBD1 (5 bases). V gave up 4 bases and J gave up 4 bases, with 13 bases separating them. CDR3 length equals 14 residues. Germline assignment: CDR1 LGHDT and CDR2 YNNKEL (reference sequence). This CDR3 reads CASSPSPGFYGYTF. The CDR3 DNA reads TGTGCCAGCAGCCCTTCACCAGGGTTCTATGGCTACACCTTC.

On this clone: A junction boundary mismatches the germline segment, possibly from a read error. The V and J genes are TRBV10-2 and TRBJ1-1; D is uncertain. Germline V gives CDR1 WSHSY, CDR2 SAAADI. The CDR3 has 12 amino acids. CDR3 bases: TGCGCCAGCTGTGAGTCACACACTGAAGCTTTCTTT. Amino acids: CASCESHTEAFF.

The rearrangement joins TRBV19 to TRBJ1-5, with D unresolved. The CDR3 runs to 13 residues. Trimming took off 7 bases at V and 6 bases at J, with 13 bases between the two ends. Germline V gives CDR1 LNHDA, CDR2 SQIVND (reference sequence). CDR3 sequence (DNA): TGTGCCAGTATCGGCAGACTGTCTCAGCCCCAGCATTTT. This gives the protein CASIGRLSQPQHF. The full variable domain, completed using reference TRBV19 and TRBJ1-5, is DGGITQSPKYLFRKEGQNVTLSCEQNLNHDAMYWYRQDPGQGLRLIYYSQIVNDFQKGDIAEGYSVSREKKESFPLTVTSAQKNPTAFYLCASIGRLSQPQHFGDGTRLSIL.

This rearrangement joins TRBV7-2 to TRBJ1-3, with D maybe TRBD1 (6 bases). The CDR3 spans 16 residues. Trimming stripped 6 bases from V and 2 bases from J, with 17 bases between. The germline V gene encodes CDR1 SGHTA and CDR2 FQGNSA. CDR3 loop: CASSQAGGLAGNTIYF. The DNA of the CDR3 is TGTGCCAGCAGTCAAGCCGGGGGGCTGGCTGGAAACACCATATATTTT.

CDR3 in DNA: TGTGCCAGCAGCTTATTAGAAACCTACGAGCAGTACTTC. As protein: CASSLLETYEQYF. The chain recombines TRBV7-2 with TRBJ2-7; D is undetermined. In germline, CDR1 is SGHTA, CDR2 FQGNSA. This CDR3 is built from 13 residues. Trimming stripped 2 bases from V and 2 bases from J, with 7 bases between.